The present T cell receptor beta chain was sequenced within a study of blood T cell repertoires in COVID-19 (dated by TCRdb to 2018 to 2021). About the full investigation: Collaborator samples came from the United States, Italy and Spain and covered acute and convalescent phases of COVID-19. The material from the prospective study consisted of cDNA or gDNA derived from T cells, B-cell-depleted T cells, or PBMCs. The dataset comprised deeply sampled blood TCRbeta repertoires from subjects exposed to, actively infected with, or recovered from COVID-19. The repertoires were released in a freely available public database intended as a resource for research on the immune response to SARS-CoV-2. Samples were obtained from the ongoing ImmuneRACE study (first 160 participants) and from over 1,000 subjects provided by 6 global collaborators. Sample metadata almost always included a de-identified subject ID, COVID-19 status, age in years and sex. Where available, HLA class I and class II types were obtained from metadata supplied by the sample provider rather than from assay-based typing.

The trim is 0 bases for V and 5 bases for J, with a gap of 11 bases between the germline ends. The CDR3 covers 15 residues, taking in both the cysteine and the phenylalanine. This entry keeps only the CDR3 DNA: 45 bases, framed from base 1. The germline V gene yields ENHRY for CDR1 and SYGVKD for CDR2. General study outcomes and caveats: Clinical and demographic metadata were provided uncurated, with the amount varying by source and participant.

One collaborating source in Seattle enrolled patients while the patients were actively infected and followed the patients over time throughout the course of disease. Collaborating institutions collected whole blood in K2EDTA tubes following their own protocols. For TCRbeta analysis, collaborator samples were shipped as frozen whole blood, as isolated PBMCs, or as DNA extracted from either sample type. A note on this clone: The antigen it binds to is not known. Base qualities were left out, and no much larger clone turns up one base away.

TCRbeta CDR3 regions were amplified from genomic DNA by means of the immunoSEQ Assay, a bias-controlled multiplex PCR. In the authors' own workflow: Within the assay, amplification of reference gene primers was used to estimate how many nucleated cells each sample contained. To quantify the absolute abundance of each unique TCRbeta CDR3 rearrangement, sequence reads were collapsed and filtered. For each sample, productive Simpson clonality was calculated as the square root of Simpson's diversity index across productive rearrangements. TCRdb holds this immuneACCESS table with in-frame rearrangements only. Some clones are missing; in checked studies, unresolved V genes explain under half, and the rest has no known cause. V, J and clone size were drawn from that table, and D and trimming were deduced from the DNA. Counted in this sample were 70,000 to 100,000 clones; roughly 90% of them appeared once. 2.5% to 3.5% of the sample is in the top ten clones.

The sequence joins TRBV10-3 to TRBJ1-5; TRBD1 might be the D gene, on 6 matching bases. The sample was peripheral blood. The sequence was obtained from a man aged 50 to 59 with COVID-19, enrolled during active disease. The DNA sequence follows: TGTGCCATCAGTGAGTCGGGGGCCGTCCATCAGCCCCAGCATTTT. It specifies CAISESGAVHQPQHF.